These T cell receptor beta chains were read from a single sample in a study of technical replicates of blood from a few donors. TCRdb's table, derived via immunoSEQ multiplex PCR, lists solely in-frame clones and lacks some. The table includes about 14,000 clones, 84% detected once. The sequenced sample was PBMCs. These receptors came from a human donor in good health. CDR3s include the opening cysteine and the closing phenylalanine or tryptophan. D genes are given only for firm matches. Clone size is stated in some rows and not others, as once, few, many or a class when expanded.

V	D	size	J	DNA	CDR3
TRBV29-1	.	.	TRBJ2-7	TGCAGCGTCCGGGTGGGGACATCTAACGCCGAGCAGTACTTC	CSVRVGTSNAEQYF
TRBV6-1	TRBD2	.	TRBJ2-3	TGTGCCAGCAGGCGGACTAGCGGGGTGGGAGATACGCAGTATTTT	CASRRTSGVGDTQYF
TRBV1	.	.	TRBJ2-3	TGCACCAGCAGCCGCGGAGCGGGAAAGGGGGGCACAGATACGCAGTATTTT	CTSSRGAGKGGTDTQYF
TRBV18	.	.	TRBJ1-4	TGTGCCAGCTCACCAGAGCAGACAAATGAAAAACTGTTTTTT	CASSPEQTNEKLFF
TRBV9	TRBD2	.	TRBJ2-1	TGTGCCAGCAGCCCCTGGGAGGGCCACAATGAGCAGTTCTTC	CASSPWEGHNEQFF
TRBV29-1	TRBD2	.	TRBJ2-5	TGCAGCGTCGCGGGACTAGCGGGACAAGAGACCCAGTACTTC	CSVAGLAGQETQYF
TRBV28	TRBD1	once	TRBJ1-1	TGTGCCAGCAAAGGACAGGGGGCTTGGAACACTGAAGCTTTCTTT	CASKGQGAWNTEAFF
TRBV30	.	.	TRBJ1-5	TGTGCCTGGACGGCCGGGGGAGATCAGCCCCAGCATTTT	CAWTAGGDQPQHF
TRBV5-8	TRBD2	once	TRBJ2-1	TGTGCCAGCAGCAGACTAGCGGGAGGGCCTGGGGGGCAGTTCTTC	CASSRLAGGPGGQFF
TRBV5-4	TRBD2	.	TRBJ2-7	TGTGCCAGCAGCACCTGGACTAGCGGGATCTACGAGCAGTACTTC	CASSTWTSGIYEQYF
TRBV2	.	once	TRBJ2-7	TGTGCCAGCAGTGGGGCCGGATCAGCCCGCGACGAGCAGTACTTC	CASSGAGSARDEQYF
TRBV27	.	.	TRBJ1-2	TGTGCCAGCAGTTTATCTGTTGAAAGAGAGAGACTCGGCTACACCTTC	CASSLSVERERLGYTF
TRBV18	TRBD1	.	TRBJ1-1	TGTGCCAGCTCACCACCCGGGACAGGGGCCTTGAACACTGAAGCTTTCTTT	CASSPPGTGALNTEAFF
TRBV4-1	TRBD1	.	TRBJ2-7	TGCGCCAGCAGCCCACAACCAACATCGACAGGGTTTTACTACGAGCAGTACTTC	CASSPQPTSTGFYYEQYF
TRBV5-1	TRBD1	.	TRBJ2-1	TGCGCCAGCAGCAGGGACAGTACGCCGTACAATGAGCAGTTCTTC	CASSRDSTPYNEQFF
TRBV5-1	.	.	TRBJ2-2	TGCGCCAGCAGCTTGTCATTGACAGAAACCGGGGAGCTGTTTTTT	CASSLSLTETGELFF
TRBV4-1	.	.	TRBJ2-7	TGCGCCAGCAGCCACCGGGACACGTCCTACGAGCAGTACTTC	CASSHRDTSYEQYF
TRBV5-1	TRBD2	.	TRBJ2-5	TGCGCCAGTAAAGTTGGGACTAGCGGACACCAAGAGACCCAGTACTTC	CASKVGTSGHQETQYF
TRBV7-6	TRBD2	.	TRBJ2-5	TGTGCCAGCAGCTCTGGAGGCGGACTAGCGGGTCTGCAAGAGACCCAGTACTTC	CASSSGGGLAGLQETQYF
TRBV19	TRBD1	.	TRBJ1-2	TGTGCCAGTAGTAGACCGGGACAGGCGGGCTATGGCTACACCTTC	CASSRPGQAGYGYTF
TRBV27	.	.	TRBJ2-2	TGTGCCAGCAGTTTACAGGGAGGATCCGGGGAGCTGTTTTTT	CASSLQGGSGELFF
TRBV6-1	.	.	TRBJ2-6	TGTGCCAGCAGTGAACACAACTCTGGGGCCAACGTCCTGACTTTC	CASSEHNSGANVLTF
TRBV6-5	.	.	TRBJ2-1	TGTGCCAGCAGACCTCCTGGGACTCTTGACAATGAGCAGTTCTTC	CASRPPGTLDNEQFF
TRBV5-6	.	.	TRBJ2-7	TGTGCCAGCAGCTTGGATACGGACACCGGGCAGTACTTC	CASSLDTDTGQYF
TRBV19	TRBD2	.	TRBJ2-1	TGTGCCAGTAGTATTAAGCGGGGGAGCTCCTACAATGAGCAGTTCTTC	CASSIKRGSSYNEQFF
TRBV5-1	.	.	TRBJ2-7	TGCGCCAGCAGCTTGGGACAGACTTTAACCCCCGACGAGCAGTACTTC	CASSLGQTLTPDEQYF
TRBV5-1	.	.	TRBJ2-6	TGCGCCAGCAGCACCGGGACATCACAAACCGGGGCCAACGTCCTGACTTTC	CASSTGTSQTGANVLTF
TRBV18	.	few	TRBJ1-1	TGTGCCAGCTCACTCTCTGGGGGCCCTGAAGCTTTCTTT	CASSLSGGPEAFF
TRBV27	.	.	TRBJ1-5	TGTGCCAGCAGCCAGGGTAGCAATCAGCCCCAGCATTTT	CASSQGSNQPQHF
TRBV29-1	.	.	TRBJ1-2	TGCAGCGTTGAAGTGGCCCGCGGGAGCTATGGCTACACCTTC	CSVEVARGSYGYTF
TRBV9	.	.	TRBJ2-1	TGTGCCAGCAGCGTCCGCCGGGCTCAGGGGCTCAATGAGCAGTTCTTC	CASSVRRAQGLNEQFF
TRBV9	TRBD2	.	TRBJ2-7	TGTGCCAGCAGCGTAGGAGCGGGAGAATCCTACGAGCAGTACTTC	CASSVGAGESYEQYF
TRBV11-2	TRBD2	.	TRBJ2-7	TGTGCCAGCAGCTTAGGAGCGGGAGGTTCCTACGAGCAGTACTTC	CASSLGAGGSYEQYF
TRBV28	TRBD2	.	TRBJ2-3	TGTGCCAGCAGTCCGCGGGGCGGGAGAGAGACAGATACGCAGTATTTT	CASSPRGGRETDTQYF